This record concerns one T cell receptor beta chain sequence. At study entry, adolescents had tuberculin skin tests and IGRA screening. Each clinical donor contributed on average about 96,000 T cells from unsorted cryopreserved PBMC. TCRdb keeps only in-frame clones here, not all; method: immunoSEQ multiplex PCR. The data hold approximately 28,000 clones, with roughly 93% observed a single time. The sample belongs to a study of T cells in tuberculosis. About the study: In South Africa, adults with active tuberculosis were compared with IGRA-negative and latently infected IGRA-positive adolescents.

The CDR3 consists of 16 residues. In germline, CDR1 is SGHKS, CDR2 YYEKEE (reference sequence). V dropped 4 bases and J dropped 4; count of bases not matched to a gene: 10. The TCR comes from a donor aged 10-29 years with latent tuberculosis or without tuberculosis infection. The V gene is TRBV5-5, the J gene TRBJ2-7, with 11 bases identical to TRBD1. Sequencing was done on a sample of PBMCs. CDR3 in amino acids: CASSTNPGQGVYEQYF. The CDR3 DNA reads TGTGCCAGCAGCACGAACCCGGGACAGGGGGTGTACGAGCAGTACTTC. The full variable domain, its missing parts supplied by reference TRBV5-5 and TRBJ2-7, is DAGVTQSPTHLIKTRGQQVTLRCSPISGHKSVSWYQQVLGQGPQFIFQYYEKEERGRGNFPDRFSARQFPNYSSELNVNALLLGDSALYLCASSTNPGQGVYEQYFGPGTRLTVT.